The 17 T cell receptor beta chains reported below all come from one sample, sequenced in a study of T-cell memory formation after mild COVID-19 (dated by TCRdb to about 2021). Receptors were amplified or captured by 5' RACE. TCRdb lists the instrument as Illumina NovaSeq 6000. The public reads were reprocessed in TCRdb via fastp at Q25 and MiXCR, keeping in-frame beta chains. Merged by CDR3 protein, the rows form single entries marked with the most common genes and DNA. This sample is represented by 35,000 to 50,000 distinct CDR3 sequences; over 6.5% of them were singletons. In total, the top ten clones hold roughly 0.79% of the sample. The sample consisted of PBMCs or a T cell subset sorted from them (not recorded which). The receptors were sampled from an adult who had mild COVID-19 (a few samples of this study predate the infection). The sample titles of this study are shuffled in the database, so cell type and time point are left out.

This clonotype was seen ten or more times. V gene TRBV5-1 combines with J gene TRBJ2-5, with no clear D. Germline-derived CDR1 and CDR2 are SGHRS and YFSETQ. CDR3 size: 14 residues. Deletions cut 2 bases from V and 5 bases from J, with 13 bases between. In DNA form, the CDR3 reads TGCGCCAGCAGCTTACAGTTTATTAGGGAGACCCAGTACTTC. This codes for CASSLQFIRETQYF.

This clonotype was recorded many times. The chain uses TRBV30 and TRBJ2-6; the D gene is possibly TRBD2 (5 bases). Germline values: CDR1 GTSNPN, CDR2 SVGIG (reference sequence). V was shortened by 2 bases and J by 4 bases, with 9 bases between the two germline ends. CDR3 length: 14 amino acids. CDR3 amino acids: CAWSMDSGANVLTF. The DNA of the CDR3 is TGTGCCTGGAGTATGGACTCCGGGGCCAACGTCCTGACTTTC.

Many counts were recorded for this clonotype. This rearrangement joins TRBV2 to TRBJ1-5; 8 nucleotides line up with TRBD1. The CDR3 is made up of 14 amino acids. Germline values: CDR1 SNHLY, CDR2 FYNNEI. The V and J ends lost 5 bases and 7 bases, in that order; junction bases with no gene match: 7. The CDR3 here is CASSPTGGYQPQHF. The CDR3 region has the DNA TGTGCCAGCAGTCCAACAGGGGGTTACCAGCCCCAGCATTTT.

This clonotype occurred a few times. The chain recombines TRBV5-4 with TRBJ2-3; 7 bases fit TRBD2. The CDR3 runs to 14 residues. V lost 2 bases, J lost 4 bases, and 4 bases stayed unmatched. CDR1 and CDR2 (germline): SGHNT, YYREEE (reference sequence). The CDR3 nucleotides read TGTGCCAGCAGCTTCCCAGCGGGGCCAGATACGCAGTATTTT. As protein: CASSFPAGPDTQYF.

This clonotype was detected a few times. The J gene is TRBJ1-2, the V gene TRBV5-4; D gene unclear. V lost 2 bases to trimming and J lost 6 bases, with 8 bases between them. The germline gives CDR1 SGHNT, CDR2 YYREEE (reference sequence). The CDR3 extends over 12 amino acids. Here the CDR3 reads CASSFGQDGYTF. The CDR3 DNA follows: TGTGCCAGCAGCTTCGGGCAGGATGGCTACACCTTC.

CDR3 sequence reads: CASAYGKQGYGYTF. CDR3 DNA: TGTGCCAGCGCCTACGGGAAGCAAGGCTATGGCTACACCTTC. The rearrangement joins TRBV5-6 to TRBJ1-2; D gene ambiguous. Trimming pared 7 bases from V and 4 bases from J, leaving 17 bases between. From germline, CDR1 is SGHDT and CDR2 YYEEEE. The CDR3 contains 14 residues.

This clonotype was counted many times. V gene TRBV12-3 or TRBV12-4 combines with J gene TRBJ2-2, with TRBD2 as a possible D gene (5 bases). V lost 2 bases to trimming and J lost 7 bases, with 11 bases between them. The CDR3 has 14 residues. The chain's CDR3 is CASSLTTRDGELFF. The CDR3 DNA reads as TGTGCCAGCAGTTTAACTACCCGGGACGGGGAGCTGTTTTTT.

The chain couples TRBV27 to TRBJ2-5, with 8 nucleotides matching TRBD1. CDR1 MNHEY and CDR2 SMNVEV come from the germline V gene (reference sequence). The CDR3 contains 14 residues. V was clipped by 4 bases and J by 3 bases; unmatched bases: 4. CDR3 nucleotides: TGTGCCAGCAGTTATAACAGGGGGAAAGAGACCCAGTACTTC. Its translation: CASSYNRGKETQYF.

The CDR3 sequence: CATSNHGGHEQFF. The CDR3 nucleotides read TGTGCCACCAGTAATCACGGGGGACATGAGCAGTTCTTC. The chain links TRBV24-1 to TRBJ2-1; tentatively, D is TRBD2 (6 bases). V lost 6 bases, J lost 8 bases, and 13 bases lay in between. The CDR3 runs to 13 residues. Per germline, CDR1 KGHDR and CDR2 SFDVKD.

The table lists this clonotype with many counts. This chain links TRBV30 with TRBJ2-1; D unclear. The CDR3 has 10 amino acids. CDR1 is GTSNPN, CDR2 SVGIG, per germline (reference sequence). V lost 8 bases to trimming and J lost 3 bases, with 5 bases between them. The CDR3: CAGDYNEQFF. The CDR3 DNA is TGTGCCGGGGACTACAATGAGCAGTTCTTC.

This clonotype has a count of ten or more. The chain links TRBV5-1 to TRBJ2-3; D is tentatively TRBD1 or TRBD2 (5 bases each). The CDR3 sequence is 15 residues long. Germline V lookup: CDR1 SGHRS, CDR2 YFSETQ. V was clipped by 5 bases and J by 2 bases, with 15 bases between them. CDR3 coding DNA: TGCGCCAGCAGATCCTCGGGGACGGCCACAGATACGCAGTATTTT. It yields the protein CASRSSGTATDTQYF.

This clonotype was counted many times. The genes are TRBV12-3 or TRBV12-4 and TRBJ2-1, with D possibly being TRBD2 (6 bases). V was clipped by 7 bases and J by 9 bases, with 13 bases between them. The CDR3 length is 12 residues. The CDR3 loop is CASNRLVGEQFF. CDR3 sequence (DNA): TGTGCCAGCAATAGACTAGTAGGTGAGCAGTTCTTC.

The chain joins TRBV7-2 to TRBJ1-2, with TRBD1 identical over 9 bases. This CDR3 has 14 amino acids. Losses at the gene ends were 2 bases for V and 7 bases for J; bases not matched to a gene: 5. CDR1 and CDR2 from the germline V gene are SGHTA and FQGNSA. The CDR3 protein is CASSLLQGAGGYTF. The CDR3 bases are TGTGCCAGCAGCTTATTACAGGGGGCAGGTGGCTACACCTTC.

Regarding this clonotype: This may be a read error: a much more frequent sequence differs by one nucleotide. The genes are TRBV5-1 and TRBJ2-7; 11 bases agree with TRBD2. V was pared by 4 bases and J by 4 bases, with 4 bases of the junction left unmatched. The CDR3 loop spans 14 amino acids. CDR1 and CDR2 (germline): SGHRS, YFSETQ. The CDR3 loop is CASSISGGAYEQYF. DNA for the CDR3: TGCGCCAGCAGCATTAGCGGGGGGGCTTACGAGCAGTACTTC. Using reference TRBV5-1 and TRBJ2-7 for the parts outside the CDR3, the full variable domain is KAGVTQTPRYLIKTRGQQVTLSCSPISGHRSVSWYQQTPGQGLQFLFEYFSETQRNKGNFPGRFSGRQFSNSRSEMNVSTLELGDSALYLCASSISGGAYEQYFGPGTRLTVT.

This clonotype was counted only a few times. CDR3 residues: CASSQGDYGYTF. As DNA, the CDR3 is TGTGCCAGCAGCCAGGGGGACTATGGCTACACCTTC. The gene calls are TRBV14 and TRBJ1-2, with D possibly TRBD1 on 5 matching bases. V shed 3 bases and J shed 3 bases, with 5 bases lying between them. Germline assignment: CDR1 SGHDN and CDR2 FVKESK. This CDR3 contains 12 residues. The variable domain in full, with the rest retrieved from reference TRBV14 and TRBJ1-2, is EAGVTQFPSHSVIEKGQTVTLRCDPISGHDNLYWYRRVMGKEIKFLLHFVKESKQDESGMPNNRFLAERTGGTYSTLKVQPAELEDSGVYFCASSQGDYGYTFGSGTRLTVV.

This clonotype was found a few times. The chain carries TRBV6-5 and TRBJ1-1, with D perhaps TRBD1 (6 bases). CDR1 is MNHEY, CDR2 SVGAGI, per germline. V was cut by 2 bases and J by 1 base, with 8 bases left in between. The CDR3 totals 14 residues. DNA for the CDR3: TGTGCCAGCAGTTACCGGACAGAGAACACTGAAGCTTTCTTT. Residues: CASSYRTENTEAFF.

Ten or more counts support this clonotype. This chain uses TRBV6-5 with TRBJ2-4; D not certain. The CDR3 loop spans 16 amino acids. Germline CDR1 is MNHEY and CDR2 is SVGAGI. With 2 bases removed from V and 5 bases from J, the gap between germline ends came to 16 bases. For the CDR3, the DNA is TGTGCCAGCAGTTACAGGTCTCCGGTTTTCGAAAACATTCAGTACTTC. As protein: CASSYRSPVFENIQYF.